A selection of T cell receptor beta chains follows, all from one sample in a study of control samples from healthy donors and cancer patients. Profiled with immunoSEQ multiplex PCR; TCRdb holds only in-frame clones, not every one. Altogether approximately 120,000 clones are present, about nine tenths being singletons, with the ten largest covering about 4.2%. Source material: blood. The receptors were sampled from a human donor in good health. The donor label of this sample is uncertain. CDR3s include the opening cysteine and the closing phenylalanine or tryptophan. D genes are given only for firm matches. Clone size appears in some rows only: once, few, many, or a class for an expanded clone.

clone size	V gene	J gene	D gene	CDR3 DNA	CDR3 protein
medium-sized	TRBV10-3	TRBJ1-2	TRBD1	TGTGCCATCATTGAATCCCGGGACAGTGTTAAAGGCTACACCTTC	CAIIESRDSVKGYTF
-	TRBV7-2	TRBJ1-1	-	TGTGCCAGCAGCTTACAGGATCGCGTCACTGAAGCTTTCTTT	CASSLQDRVTEAFF
-	TRBV7-3	TRBJ1-1	-	TGTGCCAGCAGCGCCCGTCCCGACGGGACTGAAGCTTTCTTT	CASSARPDGTEAFF
-	TRBV4-1	TRBJ1-1	-	TGCGCCAGCAGCCAAGACAAAACAAGGCCGGGGACTGAAGCTTTCTTT	CASSQDKTRPGTEAFF
-	TRBV7-8	TRBJ2-2	-	TGTGCCAGCAGCTTAAGGCCAGGGCGGGACACCGGGGAGCTGTTTTTT	CASSLRPGRDTGELFF
-	TRBV6-2/TRBV6-3	TRBJ2-3	TRBD2	TGTGCCAGCAGTACGATGCTACTAGCGGGGGTGTCCGCAGATACGCAGTATTTT	CASSTMLLAGVSADTQYF
many	TRBV9	TRBJ1-2	-	TGTGCCAGCAGGGGGACATCGGACTCCTATGGCTACACCTTC	CASRGTSDSYGYTF
-	TRBV4-1	TRBJ1-6	-	TGCGCCAGCAGCCAAGGAGGGTCAGGGTTAGGTTCACCCCTCCACTTT	CASSQGGSGLGSPLHF
-	TRBV7-9	TRBJ2-7	-	TGTGCCAGTTCGACAGACTACGAGCAGTACTTC	CASSTDYEQYF
-	TRBV10-3	TRBJ2-2	-	TGTGCCATCAGTGAGAGGGATACGAACACCGGGGAGCTGTTTTTT	CAISERDTNTGELFF
-	TRBV5-4	TRBJ1-3	-	TGTGCCAGCAGCCCGTGGGAACCGCGCTCTGGAAACACCATATATTTT	CASSPWEPRSGNTIYF
-	TRBV19	TRBJ1-5	-	TGTGCCAGTAGTGAGCACTCAGGGGACGCGGCTCAGCCCCAGCATTTT	CASSEHSGDAAQPQHF
-	TRBV19	TRBJ2-2	TRBD1	TGTGCCAGTGGCCGGGACAGGGTGAGCACCGGGGAGCTGTTTTTT	CASGRDRVSTGELFF
few	TRBV19	TRBJ1-6	-	TGTGCCAGTGGGGCCGCACAGCGACAAAGTTCACCCCTCCACTTT	CASGAAQRQSSPLHF
once	TRBV3-1/TRBV3-2	TRBJ2-5	TRBD2	TGTGCCAGCAGCCAGGTTCGGGGGGGCCAAGAGACCCAGTACTTC	CASSQVRGGQETQYF
-	TRBV12-3/TRBV12-4	TRBJ1-2	-	TGTGCCAGCAGTTTGTCCGGGGTTGGCTACACCTTC	CASSLSGVGYTF
-	TRBV5-1	TRBJ2-1	-	TGCGCCAGCAGGGCGGGGTTGGAGCAGTTCTTC	CASRAGLEQFF
once	TRBV7-9	TRBJ2-3	TRBD2	TGTGCCAGCGGTAGGACTAGCGGGGGGGCAGGGGCAGATACGCAGTATTTT	CASGRTSGGAGADTQYF
-	TRBV12-5	TRBJ2-1	TRBD2	TGTGCTAGTGCCTTTCAAGTCCCGGGACTAGCGGGGGATGAGCAGTTCTTC	CASAFQVPGLAGDEQFF
-	TRBV7-8	TRBJ1-6	TRBD1	TGTGCCAGCAGCCTCGGGACAGGGGATTCACCCCTCCACTTT	CASSLGTGDSPLHF
-	TRBV5-1	TRBJ1-2	-	TGCGCCAGCAGCTTGAATGAGGTCTATGGCTACACCTTC	CASSLNEVYGYTF
-	TRBV7-3	TRBJ2-7	TRBD1	TGTGCCAGCAGCTTGACAGGGGGCTCCTACGAGCAGTACTTC	CASSLTGGSYEQYF
-	TRBV29-1	TRBJ1-4	-	TGCAGCGTCGCCCCCTCAGGACGGGCTAATGAAAAACTGTTTTTT	CSVAPSGRANEKLFF
-	TRBV19	TRBJ2-7	TRBD1	TGTGCCAGTAGTTTGGGGACAGGGGAGGTGCAGTACTTC	CASSLGTGEVQYF
-	TRBV4-1	TRBJ1-5	-	TGCGCCAGCAGCCAAGCCTTACGCGGGGAGCTGACAGTCCTTTATCAGCCCCAGCATTTT	CASSQALRGELTVLYQPQHF
-	TRBV15	TRBJ1-1	-	TGTGCCACCAGCAGTAAAGAGAACACTGAAGCTTTCTTT	CATSSKENTEAFF
-	TRBV9	TRBJ1-1	TRBD1	TGTGCCAGCAGCGAGGGACAGGGATACACTGAAGCTTTCTTT	CASSEGQGYTEAFF
-	TRBV12-3/TRBV12-4	TRBJ1-2	-	TGTGCCAGCAGTTTAGCGCTGAGCTATGGCTACACCTTC	CASSLALSYGYTF
-	TRBV5-1	TRBJ2-5	-	TGCGCCAGCAGCTTCAGGGGAACCCAAGAGACCCAGTACTTC	CASSFRGTQETQYF
-	TRBV24-1	TRBJ2-7	-	TGTGCCACCAGTGATTGGCGGGACGGTTACTCCGAGCAGTACTTC	CATSDWRDGYSEQYF
-	TRBV10-3	TRBJ1-1	-	TGTGCCATCAGTGAGTCCGGGACTAACACTGAAGCTTTCTTT	CAISESGTNTEAFF
few	TRBV5-1	TRBJ1-1	TRBD1	TGCGCCAGCAGCCAGGGGGTCGGTTCGGGACGTTTCACTGAAGCTTTCTTT	CASSQGVGSGRFTEAFF
-	TRBV7-9	TRBJ1-2	-	TGTGCCAGCAGCTTAGGACCGGGATATGGCTACACCTTC	CASSLGPGYGYTF
-	TRBV7-9	TRBJ1-6	-	TGTGCCAGCAGCTTTGATAGTTCACCCCTCCACTTT	CASSFDSSPLHF
-	TRBV6-2/TRBV6-3	TRBJ2-3	TRBD2	TGTGCCAGCAGTTTAGCGGGGGGTCTCCCAGATACGCAGTATTTT	CASSLAGGLPDTQYF
-	TRBV28	TRBJ1-5	-	TGTGCCAGCAGTTTGAGTGTCCAAGGTCGACAGCCCCAGCATTTT	CASSLSVQGRQPQHF
-	TRBV11-1	TRBJ2-5	TRBD2	TGTGCCAGCAGCTCGGGACTAGCGGGGGGGACGGAGACCCAGTACTTC	CASSSGLAGGTETQYF
-	TRBV19	TRBJ1-5	-	TGTGCCAGTAGTATATTTTGGTTGGGGAATCAGCCCCAGCATTTT	CASSIFWLGNQPQHF
-	TRBV2	TRBJ2-2	-	TGTGCCAGCAAGGCAGGGATGACCGGGGAGCTGTTTTTT	CASKAGMTGELFF
-	TRBV15	TRBJ1-4	-	TGTGCCACCAGCAGAACCCCGAGTGAAAAACTGTTTTTT	CATSRTPSEKLFF
-	TRBV18	TRBJ1-5	TRBD1	TGTGCCAGCTCACCTACAGGGGTACAGTATAGCAATCAGCCCCAGCATTTT	CASSPTGVQYSNQPQHF
-	TRBV10-3	TRBJ2-6	TRBD1	TGTGCCATCAGTGCCTTGACAGGGGGCGCTGGGGCCAACGTCCTGACTTTC	CAISALTGGAGANVLTF
-	TRBV6-5	TRBJ1-5	TRBD1	TGTGCCAGCAGGGACCTCACAGGGGGCGGACAGCCCCAGCATTTT	CASRDLTGGGQPQHF
-	TRBV28	TRBJ1-6	-	TGTGCCAGCAGTTCCCCTGACAGGATAAATTCACCCCTCCACTTT	CASSSPDRINSPLHF
-	TRBV28	TRBJ2-1	-	TGTGCCATCAATGGGCAGGCGGGCTACAATGAGCAGTTCTTC	CAINGQAGYNEQFF
-	TRBV13	TRBJ1-1	-	TGTGCCAGCAGCTTCGCCAGGGTGGGCACTGAAGCTTTCTTT	CASSFARVGTEAFF
-	TRBV9	TRBJ1-3	-	TGTGCCAGCAGCCCGTCGTCCGGAAGGGGGGCCGGGGGAAACACCATATATTTT	CASSPSSGRGAGGNTIYF
once	TRBV6-5	TRBJ2-1	-	TGTGCCAGCAGCGTCCCACTAGCCCCCTACAATGAGCAGTTCTTC	CASSVPLAPYNEQFF
-	TRBV6-5	TRBJ1-2	-	TGTGCCAGCAGTTACGGGGTGGGGCAGGGAGGTCATGGCTACACCTTC	CASSYGVGQGGHGYTF
-	TRBV4-2	TRBJ2-2	-	TGTGCCAGCAGCCAAGATTACGGGGGGCCTACCGGGGAGCTGTTTTTT	CASSQDYGGPTGELFF
few	TRBV3-1/TRBV3-2	TRBJ2-7	TRBD1	TGTGCCAGCAGCCAAGATTCACAGGGGCACGAGCAGTACTTC	CASSQDSQGHEQYF
-	TRBV4-1	TRBJ1-5	TRBD1	TGCGCCAGCAGCCAACGCTTTTTAGGACAGGGGCGTAGGGATCAGCCCCAGCATTTT	CASSQRFLGQGRRDQPQHF
once	TRBV7-2	TRBJ2-1	-	TGTGCCAGCAGCTTAGGACTAGCCTACAATGAGCAGTTCTTC	CASSLGLAYNEQFF
-	TRBV27	TRBJ2-7	TRBD1	TGTGCCAGCAGCAGAACCGCTACAGGGGTCACCTACGAGCAGTACTTC	CASSRTATGVTYEQYF
-	TRBV29-1	TRBJ2-3	-	TGCAGCGTTGGATGGACAGCCATAACCACAGATACGCAGTATTTT	CSVGWTAITTDTQYF
-	TRBV7-9	TRBJ1-2	-	TGTGCCAGCAGCTTAGACAGGGTACAGGCCAATGGCTACACCTTC	CASSLDRVQANGYTF
-	TRBV27	TRBJ1-5	-	TGTGCCAGCAGTTTGTATTTTAGTGAGAATCAGCCCCAGCATTTT	CASSLYFSENQPQHF
-	TRBV7-9	TRBJ1-2	-	TGTGCCAGCAGCTTAGCGGGGGTAGGTGATGGCTACACCTTC	CASSLAGVGDGYTF
-	TRBV6-5	TRBJ1-2	-	TGTGCCAGCAGTTCCGATTTAGGCTACACCTTC	CASSSDLGYTF
-	TRBV18	TRBJ2-3	-	TGTGCCAGCTCTCCCACTTCAGATACGCAGTATTTT	CASSPTSDTQYF